A selection of T cell receptor beta chains follows, all from one sample in a study of CD8 T cells in Susac syndrome. Using its own MiXCR run on the immunoSEQ multiplex PCR reads, TCRdb lists one record per CDR3 protein. The table lists roughly 190,000 distinct CDR3 sequences, roughly 91% of them singletons, with 0.085% to 0.09% in the top ten. Sequenced input: CD4+ T cells from PBMCs. These receptors all come from a human donor with Susac syndrome. CDR3s include the opening cysteine and the closing phenylalanine or tryptophan. The D gene is left open where the match is weak. Clone size, where shown, is once, few, many, or a class for clones that have expanded.

V gene	J gene	clone size	D gene	CDR3 DNA	CDR3 protein
TRBV20-1	TRBJ2-7	few	NA	TGCAGTGCTAGAGATGAGAGGGCCTACGAGCAGTACTTC	CSARDERAYEQYF
TRBV20-1	TRBJ2-5	once	NA	TGCAGTGCCATCATACAGGGTTTCTCGAGCTTAGAGACCCAGTACATGGCTGGGGCCCAGTACTTC	CSAIIQGFSSLETQYMAGAQYF
TRBV9	TRBJ2-1	NA	NA	TGTGCCAGCAGCGTAGACCAGTACAATGAGCAGTTCTTC	CASSVDQYNEQFF
TRBV20-1	TRBJ2-3	NA	NA	TGCAGTGCTAGACGGCAGACTGGCAGCACAGATACGCAGTATTTT	CSARRQTGSTDTQYF
TRBV29-1	TRBJ2-2	NA	NA	TGCAGCGCCAATATGGGGGCAGGGATCAACACCGGGGAGCTGTTTTTT	CSANMGAGINTGELFF
TRBV7-9	TRBJ2-1	NA	NA	TGTGCCAGCAGCGTACCGGCCGGCCCGATCTACAATGAGCAGTTCTTC	CASSVPAGPIYNEQFF
TRBV2	TRBJ1-2	NA	TRBD1	TGTGCCAGCAGTCGACAGGGGGCGAACTATGGCTACACCTTC	CASSRQGANYGYTF
TRBV15	TRBJ2-7	NA	NA	TGTGCCACCAGCGGGAGTGGTTACGAGCAGTACTTC	CATSGSGYEQYF
TRBV7-9	TRBJ1-2	NA	TRBD1	TGTGCCAGCAGCTTAGAAGAATGGGACAGGTACTATGGCTACACCTTC	CASSLEEWDRYYGYTF
TRBV20-1	TRBJ2-7	NA	NA	TGCAGTGCTAGAGATAGGTCGGGGAAGGTCGAGCAGTACTTC	CSARDRSGKVEQYF
TRBV5-6	TRBJ1-1	NA	NA	TGTGCCAGCAGCTCCCCCAGGGCAGTGGTCACTGAAGCTTTCTTT	CASSSPRAVVTEAFF
TRBV25-1	TRBJ2-3	NA	NA	TGTGCCAGCAGTCAGGCAGGGGTTGCGCAGTATTTT	CASSQAGVAQYF
TRBV6-5	TRBJ1-1	few	NA	TGTGCCAGCAGTGCTCAGGGCACTGAAGCTTTCTTT	CASSAQGTEAFF
TRBV7-2	TRBJ2-3	NA	TRBD2	TGTGCCAGCAGCCTAGCGGGGGGGGCCGGCAGCACAGATACGCAGTATTTT	CASSLAGGAGSTDTQYF
TRBV27	TRBJ2-3	NA	NA	TGTGCCAGCGCCCGGTCAGATACGCAGTATTTT	CASARSDTQYF
TRBV5-8	TRBJ1-2	NA	NA	TGTGCCAGCAGCTTCCAGGGATCCTATGGCTACACCTTC	CASSFQGSYGYTF
TRBV5-1	TRBJ2-1	once	NA	TGCGCCAGCAGCTTGCAACCCAAGGGATATGACTCCTACAATGAGCAGTTCTTC	CASSLQPKGYDSYNEQFF
TRBV9	TRBJ2-1	NA	NA	TGTGCCAGCAGCGTAGCAGATCCCCACTGGAATGAGCAGTTCTTC	CASSVADPHWNEQFF
TRBV28	TRBJ2-3	NA	TRBD1	TGTGCCAGCAGCCCTCCCCCGACAGGGCCATCGGCAGATACGCAGTATTTT	CASSPPPTGPSADTQYF
TRBV20-1	TRBJ2-1	NA	TRBD1	TGCAGTGCTAGAAGGGGACAGACCTCCTACAATGAGCAGTTCTTC	CSARRGQTSYNEQFF
TRBV24-1	TRBJ2-7	NA	NA	TGTGCCACCAGTGCGGGTTTCTTTTCTTACGAGCAGTACTTC	CATSAGFFSYEQYF
TRBV6-7	TRBJ2-5	NA	TRBD2	TGTGCCACGCTGGGGGGACTAGAGGAGACCCAGTACTTC	CATLGGLEETQYF
TRBV28	TRBJ1-5	NA	NA	TGTGCCAGCAGTTTATTCAGGGACCCCAACAATCAGCCCCAGCATTTT	CASSLFRDPNNQPQHF
TRBV6-5	TRBJ2-5	NA	NA	TGTGCCAGCAGTTACTCGCAGGGTGGTGGAGAGACCCAGTACTTC	CASSYSQGGGETQYF
TRBV27	TRBJ1-2	NA	NA	TGTGCCAGCAGTTTATCCCGACAGCATGGCTACACCTTC	CASSLSRQHGYTF
TRBV21-1	TRBJ2-1	NA	NA	TGTGCCAGCAGCAATTCTAGCGGGAGGGCTACCTACAATGAGCAGTTCTTC	CASSNSSGRATYNEQFF
TRBV20-1	TRBJ2-4	NA	TRBD1	TGCAGTGCTGGGACAGAAGCTACCAAAAACATTCAGTACTTC	CSAGTEATKNIQYF
TRBV5-6	TRBJ1-5	NA	NA	TGTGCCAGCAGCTTGGCCCAGGGGACGGGCAATCAGCCCCAGCATTTT	CASSLAQGTGNQPQHF
TRBV9	TRBJ1-2	NA	NA	TGTGCCAGCAGCGTAGCTACTACGGGCTCGGGAGGCTACACCTTC	CASSVATTGSGGYTF
TRBV12-3/TRBV12-4	TRBJ2-1	NA	TRBD2	TGTGCCAGCAGTTTCCCCGGCGGGGAGGGCCGCAATGAGCAGTTCTTC	CASSFPGGEGRNEQFF
TRBV3-1	TRBJ1-2	NA	NA	TGTGCCAGCAGCGAACGGGGAGGGGGCTATGGCTACACCTTC	CASSERGGGYGYTF
TRBV7-3	TRBJ1-5	NA	TRBD1	TGTGCCAGCAGCGAGGGACAGGCTACACCTCCCCGTTATAGCAATCAGCCCCAGCATTTT	CASSEGQATPPRYSNQPQHF
TRBV28	TRBJ2-6	NA	NA	TGTGCCAGCAGTTTGATAGCCTCTTCCTCTGGGGCCAACGTCCTGACTTTC	CASSLIASSSGANVLTF
TRBV5-1	TRBJ1-4	NA	NA	TGCGCCAGCAGCAGGGACATCGGTGGAAAACTGTTTTTT	CASSRDIGGKLFF
TRBV3-1	TRBJ1-3	NA	TRBD1	TGTGCCAGCAGCCGGGGACAGCACTCTGGAAACACCATATATTTT	CASSRGQHSGNTIYF
TRBV20-1	TRBJ2-4	NA	TRBD2	TGCAGTGCTAGAGATATGGCTAGCGGGAGGGCCTTAGCCAAAAACATTCAGTACTTC	CSARDMASGRALAKNIQYF
TRBV7-9	TRBJ2-7	NA	NA	TGTGCCAGCAGCGTAGGGTTTGAGCAGTACTTC	CASSVGFEQYF
TRBV5-6	TRBJ1-5	NA	NA	TGTGCCAGCAGCGTATATGGGACGGATAGCAATCAGCCCCAGCATTTT	CASSVYGTDSNQPQHF
TRBV30	TRBJ2-2	NA	NA	TGTGCCTGGAGTCCTTTTTGGGGGGCGAACACCGGGGAGCTGTTTTTT	CAWSPFWGANTGELFF
TRBV5-1	TRBJ2-3	once	TRBD1	TGCGCCAGCAGCCTGGGACAGGCCTTCACAGATACGCAGTATTTT	CASSLGQAFTDTQYF
TRBV6-6	TRBJ2-7	once	NA	TGTGCCAGCAGTCAACTGGGGGAGCAGTACTTC	CASSQLGEQYF
TRBV5-4	TRBJ2-2	NA	TRBD1	TGTGCCAGCCGCGGACAGGGTCTCACCGGGGAGCTGTTTTTT	CASRGQGLTGELFF